Shown below are 28 T cell receptor beta chains from a single sample sequenced in a study of shared clonotypes between healthy human individuals. Sequencing used immunoSEQ multiplex PCR; TCRdb keeps in-frame clones, though not all of them. The sample carries about 580,000 clones, 95% to 98% recorded once. Naive CD8 cells, CD45RO-negative and positively selected for CCR7, excluded terminally differentiated effector memory CD45RA+ cells. The sequencing sample was made of naive CD8+ T cells sorted from blood. The receptors stem from a man aged 25-45 years in good health.

This sequence joins TRBV14 and TRBJ2-1, with D tentatively TRBD1 (5 bases). V shed 4 bases and J shed 10 bases, with 14 bases lying between them. The CDR3 consists of 13 residues. In germline, CDR1 is SGHDN, CDR2 FVKESK. For the CDR3, the DNA is TGTGCCAGCAGCCTTCGAAACAGGCGAGAGCAGTTCTTC. It translates to CASSLRNRREQFF.

The V and J genes are TRBV6-1 and TRBJ2-7; 7 bases agree with TRBD2. CDR1 is MNHNS and CDR2 is SASEGT in the germline V gene. Losses at the gene ends were 9 bases for V and 5 bases for J; bases not matched to a gene: 10. The length of the CDR3 is 13 residues. CDR3 sequence: CASSGFRGHEQYF. The CDR3 coding sequence is TGTGCCAGTAGCGGGTTCCGAGGCCACGAGCAGTACTTC.

V and J are TRBV7-9 and TRBJ2-1, with 7 bases fitting TRBD2. Per the germline V gene, CDR1 is SEHNR and CDR2 is FQNEAQ (reference sequence). The V segment lost 4 bases and the J segment 1 base; nucleotides outside the gene matches: 13. CDR3 length equals 18 residues. Written as DNA, the CDR3 is TGTGCCAGCAGCTCACCTCCCGGGGGGACCCAATCCTACAATGAGCAGTTCTTC. Protein product: CASSSPPGGTQSYNEQFF.

The chain employs TRBV5-6 and TRBJ2-7; the D is unclear. This CDR3 is built from 14 residues. Trimming pared 4 bases from V and 5 bases from J, leaving 16 bases between. The germline V gene encodes CDR1 SGHDT and CDR2 YYEEEE. The DNA for the CDR3 is TGTGCCAGCAGCGATACTAACATGCGGAACGAGCAGTACTTC. It yields the protein CASSDTNMRNEQYF.

The chain joins TRBV11-2 to TRBJ2-7; TRBD2 is a possible D gene (6 bases). In germline, CDR1 is SGHAT, CDR2 FQNNGV. V gave up 5 bases and J gave up 4 bases, with 18 bases separating them. The CDR3 runs to 15 residues. The CDR3 loop reads CASSLHWRGPYEQYF. As DNA, the CDR3 is TGTGCCAGCAGCCTCCACTGGCGGGGACCATACGAGCAGTACTTC.

With regard to this clone: One end of the junction fails to match germline, which may point to a read error. The chain links TRBV7-7 to TRBJ2-2; TRBD1 might be the D (7 bases). CDR1 is SSHAT and CDR2 is FNYEAQ in the germline V gene (reference sequence). The CDR3 covers 17 residues. The CDR3 DNA follows: TGTGCTAGCAGCTTAGCGGCAACAGGGGATTCCCCCGGGGAGCTGTTTTTT. Residues: CASSLAATGDSPGELFF.

CDR3 amino acids: CASSERLAGGSSYNEQFF. CDR3 sequence (DNA): TGTGCCAGCAGTGAACGGTTAGCGGGAGGGAGCTCCTACAATGAGCAGTTCTTC. The J gene is TRBJ2-1, the V gene TRBV6-1; 11 positions agree with TRBD2. The trim removed 2 bases at V and 0 bases at J, leaving 6 bases unmatched. The CDR3 has 18 residues. Germline V gene lookup returns CDR1 MNHNS and CDR2 SASEGT.

The rearrangement joins TRBV28 to TRBJ2-1; 8 positions agree with TRBD2. Trimming cost V 6 bases and J 4 bases; bases outside gene matches: 14. This CDR3 region has 17 residues. CDR1 is MDHEN, CDR2 SYDVKM, per germline. The CDR3 loop is CASSSIDRAGVYNEQFF. As DNA, the CDR3 is TGTGCCAGCAGCTCCATAGACCGAGCGGGAGTGTACAATGAGCAGTTCTTC.

The gene calls are TRBV7-8 and TRBJ1-5; D unclear. CDR3 length equals 15 residues. Germline CDR1 reads SGHVS; CDR2 reads FQNEAQ. Trimming took off 1 base at V and 7 bases at J, with 14 bases between the two ends. CDR3 protein: CASSLGEGYGQPQHF. In DNA, the CDR3 is TGTGCCAGCAGCTTAGGGGAAGGGTATGGGCAGCCCCAGCATTTT.

This chain joins TRBV7-9 and TRBJ2-7, with D possibly being TRBD1 (6 bases). Trimming removed 5 bases at V and 2 bases at J, with 13 bases between. CDR1 is SEHNR and CDR2 is FQNEAQ in the germline V gene (reference sequence). CDR3 length: 14 amino acids. CDR3 loop: CASSLSDSPYEQYF. The DNA for the CDR3 is TGTGCCAGCAGCCTTTCGGACAGCCCCTACGAGCAGTACTTC. The variable domain in full, completed from reference TRBV7-9 and TRBJ2-7, reads DTGVSQNPRHKITKRGQNVTFRCDPISEHNRLYWYRQTLGQGPEFLTYFQNEAQLEKSRLLSDRFSAERPKGSFSTLEIQRTEQGDSAMYLCASSLSDSPYEQYFGPGTRLTVT.

The V call is TRBV6-5, the J call TRBJ2-1; TRBD2 might be the D (6 bases). CDR1 is MNHEY, CDR2 SVGAGI, per germline. The CDR3 has 13 residues. The V gene lost 8 bases and the J gene lost 2 bases, with 10 bases spanning the gap. DNA of the CDR3: TGTGCCAGCCGGGGGTCCGCCTACAATGAGCAGTTCTTC. It translates to CASRGSAYNEQFF.

The count of this clone is one. This chain joins TRBV5-5 and TRBJ2-7; D gene uncertain. V dropped 2 bases and J dropped 3 bases, with 12 bases sitting between them. CDR1 is SGHKS, CDR2 YYEKEE, per germline (reference sequence). The CDR3 contains 14 residues. Here the CDR3 reads CASSFRDVFYEQYF. The CDR3, as DNA: TGTGCCAGCAGCTTTAGAGACGTTTTCTACGAGCAGTACTTC.

The J gene is TRBJ2-1, the V gene TRBV27; 7 bases line up with TRBD2. V lost 5 bases to trimming and J lost 7 bases; unmatched junction nucleotides: 8. Germline CDR1 is MNHEY and CDR2 is SMNVEV (reference sequence). The length of the CDR3 is 14 residues. CDR3 protein: CASSDGGSRNEQFF. The CDR3 nucleotides are TGTGCCAGCAGTGATGGCGGGAGTAGAAATGAGCAGTTCTTC.

The chain recombines TRBV4-1 with TRBJ2-1; 8 bases line up with TRBD2. With V trimmed by 1 base and J by 4 bases, 6 bases remained unmatched. Germline V CDR1 and CDR2: MGHRA, YSYEKL. This CDR3 contains 16 residues. DNA of the CDR3: TGCGCCAGCAGCCAAGGGCCTAGCGGGTATTACAATGAGCAGTTCTTC. Translation: CASSQGPSGYYNEQFF.

V usage is TRBV9 and J usage is TRBJ2-2; D remains unclear. There are 12 residues in the CDR3. Trimming left V 4 bases short and J 4 bases short, with 5 bases between. The germline V gene encodes CDR1 SGDLS and CDR2 YYNGEE. This CDR3 is CASSLFTGELFF. CDR3 DNA sequence: TGTGCCAGCAGCCTTTTCACCGGGGAGCTGTTTTTT.

V gene TRBV10-3 combines with J gene TRBJ2-6, with 9 bases aligning to TRBD1. CDR1 ENHRY and CDR2 SYGVKD come from the germline V gene. V dropped 7 bases and J dropped 1; count of bases not matched to a gene: 11. The CDR3 spans 18 residues. In nucleotides, the CDR3 is TGTGCCATCACTACGATCCCGGGACAGGGATCTGGGGCCAACGTCCTGACTTTC. The encoded protein is CAITTIPGQGSGANVLTF.

The count of this clone is one. This chain links TRBV4-2 with TRBJ2-1, with unresolved D. The CDR3 is 14 residues long. The ends were cut back, 4 bases at V and 0 bases at J, with 7 bases in the middle. Germline values: CDR1 LGHNA, CDR2 YNFKEQ. The CDR3 protein is CASSPGTSYNEQFF. The CDR3 DNA sequence: TGTGCCAGCAGCCCAGGTACCTCCTACAATGAGCAGTTCTTC.

J is TRBJ2-5 and V is TRBV6-5; tentatively, D is TRBD1 (6 bases). V was pared by 6 bases and J by 5 bases, with 13 bases between. Germline V lookup: CDR1 MNHEY, CDR2 SVGAGI. The CDR3 covers 13 residues. The CDR3 here is CASSWGPRETQYF. CDR3 DNA sequence: TGTGCCAGCAGCTGGGGGCCTCGGGAGACCCAGTACTTC.

The chain recombines TRBV19 with TRBJ2-7; D gene uncertain. Germline-derived CDR1 and CDR2 are LNHDA and SQIVND (reference sequence). The CDR3 length is 9 residues. Trimming stripped 11 bases from V and 7 bases from J, with 9 bases between. The chain's CDR3 is CARRQEQYF. The CDR3 DNA sequence: TGTGCCCGAAGACAAGAGCAGTACTTC.

The CDR3 reads CSAWVTDTQYF. CDR3 in DNA: TGCAGTGCCTGGGTTACAGATACGCAGTATTTT. V and J are TRBV20-1 and TRBJ2-3; D not resolved. This CDR3 has 11 residues. Per germline, CDR1 DFQATT and CDR2 SNEGSKA (reference sequence). Deletions cut 6 bases from V and 3 bases from J, with 7 bases between.

The gene calls are TRBV29-1 and TRBJ2-5; D not certain. Trimming left V 1 base short and J 7 bases short, with 16 bases between. Germline V gene lookup returns CDR1 SQVTM and CDR2 ANQGSEA. The CDR3 extends over 14 amino acids. For the CDR3, the DNA is TGCAGCGTTGAAGGGACGGGTCTTTCCGGGACCCAGTACTTC. The encoded protein is CSVEGTGLSGTQYF.

A note on this clone: The sample carries other DNA sequences with the same CDR3. V is TRBV4-1 and J is TRBJ2-7, with D tentatively TRBD2 (6 bases). The V and J ends lost 3 bases and 2 bases respectively, with 8 bases between them. The CDR3 covers 13 residues. Germline CDR1 reads MGHRA; CDR2 reads YSYEKL. For the CDR3, the DNA is TGCGCCAGCAGCCAGGGGGGAACCTACGAGCAGTACTTC. This translates into CASSQGGTYEQYF.

J is TRBJ2-3 and V is TRBV7-8, with D uncertain. Germline-derived CDR1 and CDR2 are SGHVS and FQNEAQ. The CDR3 loop spans 16 amino acids. Trimming took 5 bases from V and 8 from J, leaving 23 bases between them. CDR3 sequence reads: CASSADRALPGGTQYF. The CDR3 DNA sequence: TGTGCCAGCAGCGCAGACCGGGCCTTACCGGGCGGTACGCAGTATTTT.

A note on this clone: A read error may produce the germline difference seen at one junction end. V is TRBV4-1 and J is TRBJ1-5, with 7 bases matching TRBD1. There are 16 residues in the CDR3. Germline V CDR1 and CDR2: MGHRA, YSYEKL. The CDR3 region is CASRQVQGLGNQPQHF. CDR3 nucleotide sequence: TGCGCCAGCAGGCAAGTACAGGGGTTGGGCAATCAGCCCCAGCATTTT.

This chain joins TRBV9 and TRBJ2-7, with no clear D. From germline, CDR1 is SGDLS and CDR2 YYNGEE. The V end was cut by 0 bases, the J end by 2 bases, with 12 bases between. The CDR3 length is 15 residues. The CDR3 bases are TGTGCCAGCAGCGTAGGAACGGGCGCAACCTACGAGCAGTACTTC. It translates to CASSVGTGATYEQYF.

Concerning this clone itself: One junction end disagrees with the germline gene, perhaps due to a read error. This sequence joins TRBV4-1 and TRBJ2-2, with 8 nucleotides matching TRBD2. The germline gives CDR1 MGHRA, CDR2 YSYEKL. This CDR3 spans 14 amino acids. The CDR3 reads CASSPGGGHRGAVF. In nucleotides, the CDR3 is TGCGCCAGCAGCCCCGGGGGGGGGCACCGGGGAGCTGTTTTT.

The chain is built from TRBV7-2 and TRBJ2-3; unclear D gene. V was clipped by 8 bases and J by 1 base, with 19 bases between them. CDR1 is SGHTA and CDR2 is FQGNSA in the germline V gene. The CDR3 is made up of 16 amino acids. In DNA, the CDR3 is TGTGCCAGCCTCAGCACGGTATGGGTCGGCACAGATACGCAGTATTTT. Protein sequence: CASLSTVWVGTDTQYF.

In the case of this clone: The sample holds other DNA sequences that translate to the same CDR3. The rearrangement links TRBV13 to TRBJ2-7; 12 nucleotides align to TRBD2. This CDR3 has 14 residues. CDR1 is PRHDT, CDR2 FYEKMQ, per germline (reference sequence). Unmatched junction bases numbered 0, after V lost 0 bases and J lost 6 bases. CDR3 in DNA: TGTGCCAGCAGCTTAGGACTAGCGGGAGGCGAGCAGTACTTC. It translates to CASSLGLAGGEQYF.